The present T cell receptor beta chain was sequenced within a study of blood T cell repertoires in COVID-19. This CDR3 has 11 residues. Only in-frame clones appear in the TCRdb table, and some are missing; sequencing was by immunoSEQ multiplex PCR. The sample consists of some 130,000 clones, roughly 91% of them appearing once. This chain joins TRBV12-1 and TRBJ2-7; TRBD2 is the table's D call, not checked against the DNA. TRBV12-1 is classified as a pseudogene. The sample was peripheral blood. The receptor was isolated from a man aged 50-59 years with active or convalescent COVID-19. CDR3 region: CASSPSGGQYF. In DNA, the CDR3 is TGTGCCAGCAGTCCCTCGGGGGGGCAGTACTTC.